This paragraph reports one TCR beta chain. The data were obtained in a study of blood T cell repertoires in COVID-19. Study overall: The origin of the acute and convalescent COVID-19 samples was the United States, Italy and Spain. Nucleic acid was either cDNA or gDNA, and it came from T cells, B-cell-depleted T cells, or PBMCs.

People in the exposed group encountered a COVID-19 case within 2 weeks before entering the study. The data were produced by immunoSEQ multiplex PCR, yet TCRdb's version contains in-frame clones alone and is incomplete. The table lists 350,000 to 400,000 clones, roughly nine tenths of them singletons. The CDR3 runs 13 residues. CDR1 LNHDA and CDR2 SQIVND come from the germline V gene (reference sequence). J was trimmed by 8 bases and V by 7 bases; bases with no gene match: 9. This receptor was obtained from a woman aged 40 to 49 who had been exposed to COVID-19. V is TRBV19 and J is TRBJ1-2, with TRBD1 matching 8 bases. Material: PBMCs or T cells enriched from blood (not recorded which). The CDR3 nucleotides are TGTGCCAGTAAAGGACAGGGTGCCGGGGGCTACACCTTC. This translates into CASKGQGAGGYTF.